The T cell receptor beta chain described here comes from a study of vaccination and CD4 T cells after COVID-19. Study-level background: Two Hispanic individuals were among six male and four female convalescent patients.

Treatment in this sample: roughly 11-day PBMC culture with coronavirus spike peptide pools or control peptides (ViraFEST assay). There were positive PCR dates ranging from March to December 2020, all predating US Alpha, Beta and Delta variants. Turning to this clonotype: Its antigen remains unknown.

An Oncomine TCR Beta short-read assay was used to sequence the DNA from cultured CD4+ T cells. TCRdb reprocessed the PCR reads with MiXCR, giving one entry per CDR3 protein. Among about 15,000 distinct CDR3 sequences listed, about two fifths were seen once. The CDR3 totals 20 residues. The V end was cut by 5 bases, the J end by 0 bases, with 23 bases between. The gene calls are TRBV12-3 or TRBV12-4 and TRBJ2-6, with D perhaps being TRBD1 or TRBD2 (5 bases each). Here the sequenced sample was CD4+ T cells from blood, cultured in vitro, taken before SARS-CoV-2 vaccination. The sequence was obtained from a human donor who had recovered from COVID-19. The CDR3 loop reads CASSRDRDRGVISGANVLTF. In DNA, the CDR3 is TGTGCCAGCAGTCGCGACCGGGACCGAGGGGTAATCTCTGGGGCCAACGTCCTGACTTTC.